This TCR beta chain was found in a study of T-cell memory formation after mild COVID-19. As for the study in general: TCR clusters showed largely donor specificity.

TCRdb passed the 5' RACE reads through MiXCR, listing each CDR3 protein once. The sample includes 380,000 or so distinct CDR3 sequences, about an eighth of them seen just once. General study points: A second wave expanding day 15 to 37 was CD4+-biased; contracting clones were balanced.

This clonotype has a count of ten or more. Antigen specificity is unknown. V lost 0 bases, J lost 4 bases, and 7 bases lay in between. Germline V gene data show CDR1 as SGHTA and CDR2 as FQGNSA. The CDR3 covers 14 residues. Sequenced input: PBMCs or a T cell subset sorted from them (not recorded which). The TCR sequence derives from a man between 18 and 29 years old who had mild COVID-19 (a few samples of this study predate the infection). Cell type and time point are not known. The chain carries TRBV7-2 and TRBJ1-5; no clear D. CDR3 DNA: TGTGCCAGCAGCTTAGCCACCTTTAATCAGCCCCAGCATTTT. Translated, it gives CASSLATFNQPQHF. The whole variable domain, remainder taken from reference TRBV7-2 and TRBJ1-5, is GAGVSQSPSNKVTEKGKDVELRCDPISGHTALYWYRQSLGQGLEFLIYFQGNSAPDKSGLPSDRFSAERTGGSVSTLTIQRTQQEDSAVYLCASSLATFNQPQHFGDGTRLSIL.